This T cell receptor (beta chain) was sequenced during a study of regulatory T cells in long-lasting Graves disease (dated by TCRdb to about 2021). Some background on the complete study: Newly diagnosed Graves' disease patients had taken antithyroid drugs for less than 3 months. This study used TCR sequencing and RNA sequencing of peripheral blood to compare persistent Graves' disease patients against newly diagnosed Graves' disease patients. The study was registered as a clinical trial and conducted in China. A total of around 33 samples underwent TCR sequencing, from about 13 patients with persistent Graves' disease and 20 patients with newly diagnosed Graves' disease.

What the authors observed across the whole study: Patients with persistent disease shared more public clonotypes (about 2,700) than newly diagnosed patients did (around 1,000). Because the primary lesion, thyroid tissue, could not be accessed, the study looked at peripheral blood alone. The small sample size was acknowledged by the authors as a limitation that may reduce accuracy. TRBV28, TRBJ1-2 and TRBJ2-5 were preferentially used in persistent disease, while TRBV20-1 and TRBJ2-1 were favored in newly diagnosed disease. Lower TCR Shannon entropy and fewer highly expanded clones were observed in persistent Graves' disease patients than in newly diagnosed patients, which suggested clonal expansion. Sequencing and analysis were restricted to the TCR beta chain.

This specimen's time point label, interpreted: newly diagnosed GD, antithyroid drugs for less than 3 months. For both TCR sequencing and RNA sequencing, RNA was extracted from PBMCs using TRIzol. Graves' disease was diagnosed according to American Thyroid Association guidelines. Recruitment of patients was carried out at an endocrinology department in Xi'an, China. Each patient gave 9 to 10 milliliters of peripheral blood, collected in an EDTA anticoagulant tube. Ficoll Paque Plus density gradient separation was used to isolate PBMCs, and no additional T cell sorting was done. An Agilent 2100 Bioanalyzer and agarose gel were used to assess RNA quality, and a NanoDrop 2000 was used to measure RNA concentration. This clonotype was counted ten times or more. Its antigen is still unknown. Nothing much larger sits one base from this clone, and base qualities are not available. Libraries were prepared through multiplex PCR. The reads were generated on an Illumina HiSeq 4000. iRepertoire HTBI primers and Arm-PCR amplification of CDR3 regions were used to construct TCR beta libraries. Before sequencing, the PCR products went through gel purification. In the source study's methods: Gene usage analysis of CDR3 amino acid clonotypes used the roughly 62 TRBV and about 15 TRBJ segments found across samples. COPE and FqMerger were used to merge the filtered high-quality paired reads into contigs. BLAST was used to align contigs to IMGT TRBV, TRBD and TRBJ reference genes, and CDR3 was defined according to IMGT. Clonotypes above 0.1% frequency were classified as highly expanded clones. Shannon entropy was used to measure repertoire diversity, and the Gini coefficient was used to measure V-J evenness. Clonotypes shared by more than one individual were considered public. The raw public reads went through TCRdb reprocessing: fastp at Q25, MiXCR clone calling, in-frame beta chains kept. Rows are combined by CDR3 protein, so each entry shows the most common genes and DNA. The V and J calls come from TCRdb's annotation, not from the publication. Across this sample there are 360,000 or so distinct CDR3 sequences, with around 15% seen only once. The ten largest clones represent 20% to 25% of the sample.

At the junction V is shortened by 1 base and J by 10 bases, with 13 bases in between. The CDR3 sequence holds 13 residues, the cysteine and phenylalanine included. Of all the DNA, just the CDR3 is kept, 39 bases in frame from base 1. CDR1 and CDR2 are drawn from the germline V gene: MDHEN, SYDVKM. The same specimen was also included in a second study, on T cells in Graves' hyperthyroidism and ophthalmopathy. From the second report: Stable Graves' hyperthyroidism was defined as no progression to ophthalmopathy during 18 months of follow-up. The hyperthyroidism patients were between 18 and 65 years old and newly diagnosed, with a disease duration of less than 2 months. Exclusion was applied to patients with uncontrolled infections, other autoimmune diseases, pregnancy or lactation. Clinical symptoms, serum thyroxine and TRAb, thyroid ultrasound, and orbital computed tomography formed the basis for the diagnoses. For the first round of RT-PCR on the TCR CDR3, the HTBI primer set was used together with the Qiagen OneStep RT-PCR kit. Most expanded thyroid clonotypes (frequency above 0.001) were also detected in blood, a finding suggesting that blood repertoires may reflect thyroid immune responses. A model built on a 13 V-J signature distinguished ophthalmopathy from stable hyperthyroidism, reaching about 89% sensitivity and around 81% specificity in cross-validation and 80%/75% in testing. In validation, the model predicted progression to ophthalmopathy with over 60% sensitivity and less than 75% specificity, a median of 6.5 months before onset. To identify TCR V-J signatures that set the groups apart, the researchers used a discovery cohort of approximately 98 patients, made up of around 42 with Graves' ophthalmopathy and 57 with stable Graves' hyperthyroidism. Prospective prediction of ophthalmopathy was tested in an independent validation cohort of fewer than 20 hyperthyroidism patients and 17 patients who later progressed to ophthalmopathy. The roughly 99 discovery patients were divided at random into training and test sets in a 7:3 ratio. In several Graves' hyperthyroidism patients, the study also compared T-cell repertoires from thyroid tissue with T-cell repertoires from blood. After blood sampling, hyperthyroidism patients were treated with methimazole at a starting dose of 30 mg daily, and ophthalmopathy patients were treated with high-dose intravenous methylprednisolone. A second multiplex PCR round built the libraries, followed by size selection and purification. The libraries were sequenced on an Illumina HiSeq2000 using paired-end 100 bp reads. SOAPnuke was used to process the raw data, throwing out any read that contained adapters or uncalled bases, had a mean Phred below 15, or lacked an exact constant-primer or identifier match. High-quality paired reads were merged with COPE v1.2.5, and unique nucleotide sequences were defined as clonotypes. Clonotypes were aligned to IMGT TRBV, TRBD and TRBJ reference segments using MiTCR v1.1. The analysis was restricted to V-J combinations with a frequency above 0.0001, which together covered 99% to 99.2% of the repertoires. A TCS score was defined as the ratio between F50 (clonal expansion) and ExV (chaos), using BLOSUM62-based TCRdist between CDR3 peptides within each V-J. Welch's t-statistics and random forest reduced several hundred V-J features to some 14, which were used in a naive Bayes classifier (R e1071). Sample size was not statistically predetermined, and blinding of investigators to group allocation was not performed. According to the paper, TCR Vbeta CDR3 sequencing was carried out on 135 peripheral blood samples, which came from 40 to 45 ophthalmopathy, 75 to 80 hyperthyroidism and roughly 17 progressor patients.

The receptor was isolated from a young woman with Graves disease. Donor details come from another sample of the same person, matched by shared clones. The sequencing used peripheral blood mononuclear cells (PBMCs), collected at new diagnosis, from a patient treated with antithyroid drugs. This receptor chain uses TRBV28 and TRBJ1-1, with the D gene uncertain. The nucleotide sequence reads as follows: TGTGCCAGCAGTTTATCCCGGTCTGTAGGAGCTTTCTTT. It translates to CASSLSRSVGAFF.